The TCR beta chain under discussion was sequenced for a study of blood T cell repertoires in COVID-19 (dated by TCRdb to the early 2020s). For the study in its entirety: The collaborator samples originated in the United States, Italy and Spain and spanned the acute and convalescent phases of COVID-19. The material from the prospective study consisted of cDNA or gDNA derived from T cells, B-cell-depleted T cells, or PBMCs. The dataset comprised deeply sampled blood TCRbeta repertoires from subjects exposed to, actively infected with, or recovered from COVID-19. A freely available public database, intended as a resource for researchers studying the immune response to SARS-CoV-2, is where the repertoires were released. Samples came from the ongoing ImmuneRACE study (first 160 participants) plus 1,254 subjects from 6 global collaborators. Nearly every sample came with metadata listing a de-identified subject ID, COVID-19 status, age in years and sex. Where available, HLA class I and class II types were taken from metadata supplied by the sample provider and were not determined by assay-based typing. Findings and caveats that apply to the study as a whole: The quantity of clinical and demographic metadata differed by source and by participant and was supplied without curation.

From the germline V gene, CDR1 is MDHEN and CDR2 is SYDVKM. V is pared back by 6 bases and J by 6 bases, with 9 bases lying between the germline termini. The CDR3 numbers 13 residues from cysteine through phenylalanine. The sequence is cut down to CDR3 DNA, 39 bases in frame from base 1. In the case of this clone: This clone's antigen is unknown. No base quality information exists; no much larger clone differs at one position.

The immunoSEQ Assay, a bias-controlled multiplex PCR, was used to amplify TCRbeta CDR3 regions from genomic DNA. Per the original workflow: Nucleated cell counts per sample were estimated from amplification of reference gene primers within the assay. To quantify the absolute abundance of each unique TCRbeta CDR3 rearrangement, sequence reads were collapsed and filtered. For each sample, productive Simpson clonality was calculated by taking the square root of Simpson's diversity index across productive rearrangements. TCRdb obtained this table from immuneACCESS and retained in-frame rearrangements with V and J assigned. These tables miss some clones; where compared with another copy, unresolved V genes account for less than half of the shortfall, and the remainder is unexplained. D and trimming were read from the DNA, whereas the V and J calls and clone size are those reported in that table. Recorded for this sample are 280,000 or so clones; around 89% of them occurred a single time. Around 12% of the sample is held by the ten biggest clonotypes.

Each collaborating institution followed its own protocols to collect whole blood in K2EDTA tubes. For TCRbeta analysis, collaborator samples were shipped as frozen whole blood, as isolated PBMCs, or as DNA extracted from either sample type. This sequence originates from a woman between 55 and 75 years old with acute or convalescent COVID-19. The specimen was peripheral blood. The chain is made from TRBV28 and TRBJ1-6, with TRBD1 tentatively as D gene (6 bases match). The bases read TGTGCCAGCAGCCAGGGGCTTAATTCACCCCTCCACTTT. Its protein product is CASSQGLNSPLHF.